The rows below give T cell receptor beta chains drawn from one sample of a study of neurological immune-mediated disorders. TCRdb called the 5' RACE reads again in MiXCR, with one record for every CDR3 protein. This sample yields 55,000 to 75,000 distinct CDR3 sequences, of which 4% to 6% are seen a single time; about 2.6% belongs to the top ten. Sequencing was done on a sample of PBMCs. The receptor set was obtained from a woman aged 25 to 45 with multiple sclerosis. The CDR3 runs from the conserved cysteine through the conserved F or W. Fields, in order: clone size, D gene, V gene, J gene, CDR3 protein, CDR3 DNA. A D gene is named only where the DNA matches it firmly. Only part of the rows carry a size: once, few, many, or a class if the clone is expanded.

clone_size: many
d_call: .
v_call: TRBV3-1
j_call: TRBJ1-2
cdr3_aa: CASKKDRISGGYTF
cdr3_nt: TGTGCCAGTAAAAAAGACCGGATCAGCGGTGGCTACACCTTC

clone_size: many
d_call: TRBD2
v_call: TRBV20-1
j_call: TRBJ2-5
cdr3_aa: CSASVASGGETQYF
cdr3_nt: TGCAGTGCTAGTGTCGCCAGCGGGGGGGAGACCCAGTACTTC

clone_size: many
d_call: .
v_call: TRBV5-6
j_call: TRBJ1-2
cdr3_aa: CASSLVTGNGYTF
cdr3_nt: TGTGCCAGCAGCTTGGTCACAGGGAATGGCTACACCTTC

clone_size: many
d_call: .
v_call: TRBV12-3/TRBV12-4
j_call: TRBJ2-1
cdr3_aa: CASAHGTRGGSYNEQFF
cdr3_nt: TGTGCCAGCGCCCACGGGACGAGGGGGGGTTCCTACAATGAGCAGTTCTTC

clone_size: many
d_call: .
v_call: TRBV5-1
j_call: TRBJ1-4
cdr3_aa: CASSLGRKGKEKLFF
cdr3_nt: TGCGCCAGCAGCTTAGGGAGGAAGGGGAAAGAAAAACTGTTTTTT

clone_size: many
d_call: .
v_call: TRBV20-1
j_call: TRBJ2-7
cdr3_aa: CSARHRIDEQYF
cdr3_nt: TGCAGTGCTAGACACAGAATCGACGAGCAGTACTTC

clone_size: many
d_call: .
v_call: TRBV12-3/TRBV12-4
j_call: TRBJ2-1
cdr3_aa: CASSFLLGGYEQFF
cdr3_nt: TGTGCCAGCAGTTTTCTTTTAGGCGGCTATGAGCAGTTCTTC

clone_size: few
d_call: .
v_call: TRBV12-3/TRBV12-4
j_call: TRBJ1-6
cdr3_aa: CASSPRGREGSPLHF
cdr3_nt: TGTGCCAGCAGTCCCCGGGGCCGGGAAGGTTCACCCCTCCACTTT

clone_size: many
d_call: .
v_call: TRBV12-3/TRBV12-4
j_call: TRBJ1-6
cdr3_aa: CASTRDSPSYSPLHF
cdr3_nt: TGTGCCAGCACCAGGGACTCACCCTCCTATTCACCCCTCCACTTT

clone_size: few
d_call: .
v_call: TRBV7-9
j_call: TRBJ2-5
cdr3_aa: CASSLSGTQETQYF
cdr3_nt: TGTGCCAGCAGCTTAAGTGGGACCCAAGAGACCCAGTACTTC

clone_size: few
d_call: .
v_call: TRBV15
j_call: TRBJ1-5
cdr3_aa: CATSRDIQQVNQPQHF
cdr3_nt: TGTGCCACCAGCAGAGATATCCAACAGGTCAATCAGCCCCAGCATTTT

clone_size: many
d_call: TRBD1
v_call: TRBV5-1
j_call: TRBJ2-7
cdr3_aa: CASSQGQTINYEQYF
cdr3_nt: TGCGCCAGCAGCCAGGGACAGACGATCAACTACGAGCAGTACTTC

clone_size: many
d_call: .
v_call: TRBV5-6
j_call: TRBJ1-2
cdr3_aa: CASSLARLGSDYGYTF
cdr3_nt: TGTGCCAGCAGCTTGGCCCGATTAGGTTCCGACTATGGCTACACCTTC

clone_size: .
d_call: .
v_call: TRBV20-1
j_call: TRBJ1-2
cdr3_aa: CSARWVGGYGYTF
cdr3_nt: TGCAGTGCTAGATGGGTAGGGGGCTATGGCTACACCTTC

clone_size: many
d_call: .
v_call: TRBV20-1
j_call: TRBJ1-1
cdr3_aa: CSARGKGPPFEAFF
cdr3_nt: TGCAGTGCTAGGGGCAAGGGGCCCCCATTTGAAGCTTTCTTT

clone_size: many
d_call: .
v_call: TRBV28
j_call: TRBJ1-4
cdr3_aa: CASGGASATNEKLFF
cdr3_nt: TGTGCCAGCGGAGGTGCTTCTGCAACTAATGAAAAACTGTTTTTT

clone_size: many
d_call: .
v_call: TRBV5-1
j_call: TRBJ2-3
cdr3_aa: CASSSNRRDTQYF
cdr3_nt: TGCGCCAGCAGCTCTAATCGAAGAGATACGCAGTATTTT

clone_size: many
d_call: .
v_call: TRBV20-1
j_call: TRBJ2-2
cdr3_aa: CSASPVGELFF
cdr3_nt: TGCAGTGCTAGTCCGGTGGGGGAGCTGTTTTTT

clone_size: many
d_call: .
v_call: TRBV29-1
j_call: TRBJ1-2
cdr3_aa: CSVLATWGLGYTF
cdr3_nt: TGCAGCGTTTTAGCCACATGGGGACTAGGCTACACCTTC

clone_size: many
d_call: .
v_call: TRBV20-1
j_call: TRBJ2-7
cdr3_aa: CSAREGTSYEQYF
cdr3_nt: TGCAGTGCTAGAGAAGGCACCAGCTACGAGCAGTACTTC

clone_size: many
d_call: TRBD2
v_call: TRBV6-5
j_call: TRBJ2-1
cdr3_aa: CASSYLPSGGSNEQFF
cdr3_nt: TGTGCCAGCAGTTACCTTCCTAGCGGGGGGAGTAATGAGCAGTTCTTC

clone_size: many
d_call: .
v_call: TRBV10-3
j_call: TRBJ1-2
cdr3_aa: CAASDGNYGYTF
cdr3_nt: TGTGCCGCCAGCGATGGGAACTATGGCTACACCTTC

clone_size: many
d_call: .
v_call: TRBV6-1
j_call: TRBJ2-7
cdr3_aa: CASSEGTSSSYEQYF
cdr3_nt: TGTGCCAGCAGTGAGGGGACTTCTAGCTCCTACGAGCAGTACTTC

clone_size: few
d_call: .
v_call: TRBV6-6
j_call: TRBJ1-5
cdr3_aa: CASSYTGSPSNQPQHF
cdr3_nt: TGTGCCAGCAGTTACACCGGGTCCCCGAGCAATCAGCCCCAGCATTTT

clone_size: few
d_call: TRBD2
v_call: TRBV20-1
j_call: TRBJ2-1
cdr3_aa: CSALPGLAEQFF
cdr3_nt: TGCAGTGCTCTTCCCGGACTAGCGGAGCAGTTCTTC

clone_size: many
d_call: .
v_call: TRBV7-2
j_call: TRBJ2-5
cdr3_aa: CASSSTEYQETQYF
cdr3_nt: TGTGCCAGCAGCTCGACAGAGTACCAAGAGACCCAGTACTTC

clone_size: many
d_call: .
v_call: TRBV20-1
j_call: TRBJ2-2
cdr3_aa: CSARGSLGELFF
cdr3_nt: TGCAGTGCTAGGGGCTCCTTAGGGGAGCTGTTTTTT

clone_size: many
d_call: .
v_call: TRBV5-1
j_call: TRBJ2-7
cdr3_aa: CASSLHEGDYEQYF
cdr3_nt: TGCGCCAGCAGCCTGCACGAGGGAGACTACGAGCAGTACTTC

clone_size: few
d_call: .
v_call: TRBV10-3
j_call: TRBJ1-5
cdr3_aa: CAISVDATSNQPQHF
cdr3_nt: TGTGCCATCAGTGTGGACGCAACTAGCAATCAGCCCCAGCATTTT

clone_size: many
d_call: .
v_call: TRBV20-1
j_call: TRBJ2-3
cdr3_aa: CSGRGSPTDTQYF
cdr3_nt: TGCAGTGGGCGGGGTTCCCCCACAGATACGCAGTATTTT

clone_size: few
d_call: TRBD2
v_call: TRBV12-3/TRBV12-4
j_call: TRBJ2-1
cdr3_aa: CASSPFQAGGEQFF
cdr3_nt: TGTGCCAGCAGCCCCTTCCAGGCGGGGGGGGAGCAGTTCTTC

clone_size: few
d_call: TRBD1
v_call: TRBV11-2
j_call: TRBJ1-6
cdr3_aa: CASSLGQGLYNSPLHF
cdr3_nt: TGTGCCAGCAGCCTCGGACAGGGTCTTTATAATTCACCCCTCCACTTT

clone_size: many
d_call: TRBD1
v_call: TRBV5-1
j_call: TRBJ1-1
cdr3_aa: CASSLTGATEAFF
cdr3_nt: TGCGCCAGCAGCTTGACAGGGGCAACTGAAGCTTTCTTT

clone_size: .
d_call: .
v_call: TRBV19
j_call: TRBJ1-1
cdr3_aa: CASSIPRDKTEAFF
cdr3_nt: TGTGCCAGTAGTATACCCCGGGACAAAACTGAAGCTTTCTTT

clone_size: many
d_call: .
v_call: TRBV30
j_call: TRBJ1-1
cdr3_aa: CAWRLGTEAFF
cdr3_nt: TGTGCCTGGAGGCTCGGCACTGAAGCTTTCTTT

clone_size: many
d_call: .
v_call: TRBV20-1
j_call: TRBJ1-1
cdr3_aa: CSASGLGFDTEAFF
cdr3_nt: TGCAGTGCCTCTGGGTTAGGCTTCGACACTGAAGCTTTCTTT